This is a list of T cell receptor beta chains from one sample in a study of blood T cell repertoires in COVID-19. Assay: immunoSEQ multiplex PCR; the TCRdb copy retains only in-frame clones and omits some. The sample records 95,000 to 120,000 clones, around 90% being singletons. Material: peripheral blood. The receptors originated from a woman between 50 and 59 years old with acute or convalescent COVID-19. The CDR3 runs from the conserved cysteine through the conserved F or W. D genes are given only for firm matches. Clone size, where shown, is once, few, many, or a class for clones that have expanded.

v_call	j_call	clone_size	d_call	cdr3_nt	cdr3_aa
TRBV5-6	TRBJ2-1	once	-	TGTGCCAGCAGCTTAAGGACAGTATCTTACAATGAGCAGTTCTTC	CASSLRTVSYNEQFF
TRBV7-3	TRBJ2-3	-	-	TGTGCCAGCAGCTTTGGACAGAGTGCAGATACGCAGTATTTT	CASSFGQSADTQYF
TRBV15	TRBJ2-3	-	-	TGTGCCACCAGCAGAGATCCACAGGCCGAGAATTTGGCAGATACGCAGTATTTT	CATSRDPQAENLADTQYF
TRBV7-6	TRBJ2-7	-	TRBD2	TGTGCCAGCAGCTTAGCCGACAGGGCCGCGGGGGGGTCTCCCTACGAGCAGTACTTC	CASSLADRAAGGSPYEQYF
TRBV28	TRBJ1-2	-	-	TGTGCCAGCAGGTCCGGACAGGGCTACACCTTC	CASRSGQGYTF
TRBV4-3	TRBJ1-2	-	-	TGCGCCAGCAGCCAAGAGGAGAGGTCTAACTATGGCTACACCTTC	CASSQEERSNYGYTF
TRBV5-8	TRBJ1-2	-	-	TGTGCCAGCAGCTTAAGACAAATCAGCTATGGCTACACCTTC	CASSLRQISYGYTF
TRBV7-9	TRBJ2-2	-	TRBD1	TGTGCCAGCAGCAAGACCGGCCGGACAGGGACTAACACCGGGGAGCTGTTTTTT	CASSKTGRTGTNTGELFF
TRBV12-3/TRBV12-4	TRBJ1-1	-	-	TGTGCCAGCAGCCGGGAGGCTAGGACTGAAGCTTTCTTT	CASSREARTEAFF
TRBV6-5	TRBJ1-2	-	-	TGTGCCAGCAGTTACCGGCAGGGATTGGGCTACACCTTC	CASSYRQGLGYTF
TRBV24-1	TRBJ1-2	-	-	TGTGCCACCAGTGATGAGAGTCTCGAAAACTATGGCTACACCTTC	CATSDESLENYGYTF
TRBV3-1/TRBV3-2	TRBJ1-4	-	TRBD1	TGTGCCAGCAGCCAACCTCGGACAGGGGGCAATGAAAAACTGTTTTTT	CASSQPRTGGNEKLFF
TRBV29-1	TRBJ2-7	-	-	TGCGGGACGGGGGAAGGCTACGAGCAGTACTTC	CGTGEGYEQYF
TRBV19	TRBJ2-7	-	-	TGTGCCAGTAGTGCACGTTCGGACGGGGGTGAGGAGCAGTACTTC	CASSARSDGGEEQYF
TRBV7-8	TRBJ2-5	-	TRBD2	TGTGCCAGCAGCTTAAAACTAGCGGATCAAGAGACCCAGTACTTC	CASSLKLADQETQYF
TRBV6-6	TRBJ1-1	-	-	TGTGCCAGCAGTTCCCATATTAACAGGGAAAAGACTGAAGCTTTCTTT	CASSSHINREKTEAFF
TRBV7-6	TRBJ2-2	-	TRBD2	TGTGCCAGCAGCTCTAGCGGGGGAGGCACCGGGGAGCTGTTTTTT	CASSSSGGGTGELFF
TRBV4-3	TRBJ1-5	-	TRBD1	TGCGCCAGCAGCCAGGACAGGGGTAAGGCCAACGGAAATCAGCCCCAGCATTTT	CASSQDRGKANGNQPQHF
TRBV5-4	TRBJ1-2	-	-	TGTGCCAGCAGCTTGAGGGGGACAAACGAACTATATGGCTACACCTTC	CASSLRGTNELYGYTF
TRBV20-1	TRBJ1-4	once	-	TGCAGTGCTAGAGGGCAGGAAAAACTGTTTTTT	CSARGQEKLFF
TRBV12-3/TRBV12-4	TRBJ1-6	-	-	TGTGCCAGCAGTTTCCGGGAGAATTCACCCCTCCACTTT	CASSFRENSPLHF
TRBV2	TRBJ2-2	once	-	TGTGCCAGCAAAGCCGGGGCGAACACCGGGGAGCTGTTTTTT	CASKAGANTGELFF
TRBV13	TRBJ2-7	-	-	TGTGCCAGCAGCGCCGACAGGTCCTACGAGCAGTACTTC	CASSADRSYEQYF
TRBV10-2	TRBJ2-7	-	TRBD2	TGCGCCAGCACCCTCGGGACTAGCGGGAGAAGGGCCTACGAGCAGTACTTC	CASTLGTSGRRAYEQYF
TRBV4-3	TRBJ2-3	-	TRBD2	TGCGCCAGCAGCCAGGTAGCGGGGGCCCGCAATACGCAGTATTTT	CASSQVAGARNTQYF
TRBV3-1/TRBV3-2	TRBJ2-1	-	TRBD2	TGTGCCAGCAGCCAGGGACTAGCGGTAAGTCTCTGGGAGGAGCAGTTCTTC	CASSQGLAVSLWEEQFF
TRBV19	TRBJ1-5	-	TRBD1	TGTGCCAGTAGTATAAGGACAGGGATGGGGCAGCCCCAGCATTTT	CASSIRTGMGQPQHF
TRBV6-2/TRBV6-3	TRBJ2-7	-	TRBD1	TGTGCCAGCAGTTACGCCCCCGAGACAGGGACCTACGAGCAGTACTTC	CASSYAPETGTYEQYF
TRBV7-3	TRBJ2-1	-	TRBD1	TGTGCCAGCAGCTTGGACAGGGGCTCCTACAATGAGCAGTTCTTC	CASSLDRGSYNEQFF
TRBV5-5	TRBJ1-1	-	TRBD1	TGTGCCAGCAGCGGGACAGGGTACACTGAAGCTTTCTTT	CASSGTGYTEAFF
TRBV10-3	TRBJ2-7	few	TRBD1	TGTGCCATCAGTGAGTCGAGGGACAGAGAGCAGTACTTC	CAISESRDREQYF
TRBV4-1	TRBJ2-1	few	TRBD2	TGCGCCAGCAGCTGGGTGTGGACTAGCGTTTTAAATGAGCAGTTCTTC	CASSWVWTSVLNEQFF
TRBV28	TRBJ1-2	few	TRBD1	TGTGCCAGCAGTTCGGACAGGGTTATTGGCTACACCTTC	CASSSDRVIGYTF
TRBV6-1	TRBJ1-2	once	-	TGTGCCAGCAGTGAACAGACTAACTATGGCTACACCTTC	CASSEQTNYGYTF
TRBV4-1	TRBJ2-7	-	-	TGCGCCAGCAGCCAAGTCACGGGCTCCTACGAGCAGTACTTC	CASSQVTGSYEQYF
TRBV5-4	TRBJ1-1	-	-	TGTGCCAGCAGCTTGGTGTCTACTGAAGCTTTCTTT	CASSLVSTEAFF
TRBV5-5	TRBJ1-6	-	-	TGTGCCAGCAGCTTGGCTTGGGCCTCACCCCTCCACTTT	CASSLAWASPLHF
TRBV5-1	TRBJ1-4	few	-	TGCGCCAGCAGCTTGGGGCAGAGCGGGAGTGAAAAACTGTTTTTT	CASSLGQSGSEKLFF
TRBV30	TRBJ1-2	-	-	TGTGCCTGGAGTGTCGGCGGGCCCTATGGCTACACCTTC	CAWSVGGPYGYTF
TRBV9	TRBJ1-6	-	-	TGTGCCAGCAGCGTGGGGGCGGCGGATTCACCCCTCCACTTT	CASSVGAADSPLHF
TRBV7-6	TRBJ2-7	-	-	TGTGCCAGCAGCTTATTGGGCGAAAACCGGGGCGAGCAGTACTTC	CASSLLGENRGEQYF
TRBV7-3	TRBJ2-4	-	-	TGTGCCAGCAGCTTACGGGTAGGAATTCAGTACTTC	CASSLRVGIQYF
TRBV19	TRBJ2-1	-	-	TGTGCCAGTAGTATCTCGAGGTTATCCTACAATGAGCAGTTCTTC	CASSISRLSYNEQFF
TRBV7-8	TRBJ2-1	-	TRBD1	TGTGCCAGCAGCTTTCGACAGGGGGCGCACAATGAGCAGTTCTTC	CASSFRQGAHNEQFF
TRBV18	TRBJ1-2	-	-	TGTGCCAGCTCCGAAGATGGGGCAACTCTTAGAAGTGGCTACACCTTC	CASSEDGATLRSGYTF
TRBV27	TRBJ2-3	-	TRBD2	TGTGCCAGCAGGCCCCCTCCTAGCGGGAAAAGCACAGATACGCAGTATTTT	CASRPPPSGKSTDTQYF
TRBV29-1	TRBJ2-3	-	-	TGCAGCGTGGGACGAAACAGGGAAGCGGCGCAGTATTTT	CSVGRNREAAQYF
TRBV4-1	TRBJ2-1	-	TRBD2	TGCGCCAGCAGCCAAGATAGAGGGACTAGCGGGAGCTCCTACAATGAGCAGTTCTTC	CASSQDRGTSGSSYNEQFF
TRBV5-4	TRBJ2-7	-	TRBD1	TGTGCCAGCAGCCACGCTCCCGGGACAGGGTATTCCTACGAGCAGTACTTC	CASSHAPGTGYSYEQYF
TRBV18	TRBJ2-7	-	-	TGTGCCAGCTCACCATTGGACAGTAGCTCCTACGAGCAGTACTTC	CASSPLDSSSYEQYF
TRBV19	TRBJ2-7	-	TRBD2	TGTGCCAGTAGCCCAACCGGGACTAGCGTCTCCTACGAGCAGTACTTC	CASSPTGTSVSYEQYF
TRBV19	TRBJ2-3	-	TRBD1	TGTGCCACCCGGACAGGGGGCACAGATACGCAGTATTTT	CATRTGGTDTQYF
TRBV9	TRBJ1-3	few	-	TGTGCCAGCAGCGTAGTGGCAGGGGCTGGAAACACCATATATTTT	CASSVVAGAGNTIYF
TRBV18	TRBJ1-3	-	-	TGTGCCAGCTCACCAGCGGGGAGGAGCTCTGGAAACACCATATATTTT	CASSPAGRSSGNTIYF
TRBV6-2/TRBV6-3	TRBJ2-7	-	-	TGTGCCAGCAGTTACGTGGTAGGGGTGAACGAGCAGTACTTC	CASSYVVGVNEQYF
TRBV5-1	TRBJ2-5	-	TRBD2	TGCGCCAGCAGCTCAGTAACTAGCGGCTATATAAAGACCCAGTACTTC	CASSSVTSGYIKTQYF
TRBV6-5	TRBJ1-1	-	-	TGTGCCAGCAAGGCAGGGGTCACTGAAGCTTTCTTT	CASKAGVTEAFF
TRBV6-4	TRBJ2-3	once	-	TGTGCCAGCAGTGACTCGCCAGGGGGCACAGATACGCAGTATTTT	CASSDSPGGTDTQYF
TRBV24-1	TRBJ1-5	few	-	TGTGCCACCAGTGTCCGACACCTTAATCAGCCCCAGCATTTT	CATSVRHLNQPQHF